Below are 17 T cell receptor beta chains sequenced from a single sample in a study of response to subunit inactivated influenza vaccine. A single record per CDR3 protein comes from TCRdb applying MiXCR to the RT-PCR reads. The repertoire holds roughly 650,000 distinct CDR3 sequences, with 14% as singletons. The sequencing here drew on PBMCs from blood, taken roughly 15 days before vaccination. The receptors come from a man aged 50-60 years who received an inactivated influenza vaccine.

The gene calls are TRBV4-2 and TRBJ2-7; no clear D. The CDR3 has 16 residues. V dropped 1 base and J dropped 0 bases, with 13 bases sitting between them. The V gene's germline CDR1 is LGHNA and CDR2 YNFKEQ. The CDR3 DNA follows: TGTGCCAGCAGCCAAGGTAACTCCTTTGGCTCCTACGAGCAGTACTTC. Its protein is CASSQGNSFGSYEQYF.

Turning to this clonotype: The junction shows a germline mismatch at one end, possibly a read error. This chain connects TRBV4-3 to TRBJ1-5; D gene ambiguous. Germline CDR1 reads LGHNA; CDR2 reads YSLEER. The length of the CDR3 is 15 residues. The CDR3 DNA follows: TGCGCCAGCAGCCCCTTCCAAGGTAGCAGTCAGCCCCAGCATTTT. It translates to CASSPFQGSSQPQHF.

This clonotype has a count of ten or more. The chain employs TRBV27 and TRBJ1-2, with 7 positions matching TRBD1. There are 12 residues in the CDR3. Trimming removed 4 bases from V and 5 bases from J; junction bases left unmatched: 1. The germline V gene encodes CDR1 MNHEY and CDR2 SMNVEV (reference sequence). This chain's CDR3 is CASSSQGYGYTF. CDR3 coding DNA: TGTGCCAGCAGTTCACAGGGGTATGGCTACACCTTC.

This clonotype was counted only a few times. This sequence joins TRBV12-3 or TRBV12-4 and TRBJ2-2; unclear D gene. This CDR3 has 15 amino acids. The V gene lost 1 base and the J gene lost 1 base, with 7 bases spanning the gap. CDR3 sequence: CASSLGLVNTGELFF. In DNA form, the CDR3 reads TGTGCCAGCAGTTTAGGTCTAGTGAACACCGGGGAGCTGTTTTTT.

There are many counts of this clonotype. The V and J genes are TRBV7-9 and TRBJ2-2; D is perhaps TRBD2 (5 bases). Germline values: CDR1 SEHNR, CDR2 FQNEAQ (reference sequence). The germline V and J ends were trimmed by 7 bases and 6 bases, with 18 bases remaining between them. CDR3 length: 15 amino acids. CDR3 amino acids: CASIPLGRRSGELFF. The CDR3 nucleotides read TGTGCCAGCATCCCACTAGGCAGAAGGTCCGGGGAGCTGTTTTTT.

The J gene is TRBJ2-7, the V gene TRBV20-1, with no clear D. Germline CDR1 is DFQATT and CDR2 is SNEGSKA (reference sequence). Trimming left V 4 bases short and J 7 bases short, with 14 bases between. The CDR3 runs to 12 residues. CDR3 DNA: TGCAGTGCTACGACCCCCTGGCGGGAGCAGTACTTC. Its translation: CSATTPWREQYF.

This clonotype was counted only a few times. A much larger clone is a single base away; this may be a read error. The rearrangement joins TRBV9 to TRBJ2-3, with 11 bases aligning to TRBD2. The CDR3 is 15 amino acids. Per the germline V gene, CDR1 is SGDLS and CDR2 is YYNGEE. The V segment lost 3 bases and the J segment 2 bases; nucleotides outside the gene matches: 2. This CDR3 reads CASSAGLADTDTQYF. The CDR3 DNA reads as TGTGCCAGCAGCGCGGGACTAGCGGACACAGATACGCAGTATTTT.

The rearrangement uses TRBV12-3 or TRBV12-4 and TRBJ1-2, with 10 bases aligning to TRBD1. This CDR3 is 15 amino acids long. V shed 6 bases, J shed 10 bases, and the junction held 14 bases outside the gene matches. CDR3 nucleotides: TGTGCCAGCAGCCCTAGTCCCGGGACAGGGGATGTCTACACCTTC. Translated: CASSPSPGTGDVYTF.

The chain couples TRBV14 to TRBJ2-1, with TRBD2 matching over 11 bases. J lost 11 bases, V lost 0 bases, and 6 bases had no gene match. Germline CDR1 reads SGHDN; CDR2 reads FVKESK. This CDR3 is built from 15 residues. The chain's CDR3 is CASSQDLASGGKQFF. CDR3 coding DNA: TGTGCCAGCAGCCAAGATTTGGCTAGCGGGGGGAAGCAGTTCTTC. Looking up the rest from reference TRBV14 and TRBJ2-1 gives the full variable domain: EAGVTQFPSHSVIEKGQTVTLRCDPISGHDNLYWYRRVMGKEIKFLLHFVKESKQDESGMPNNRFLAERTGGTYSTLKVQPAELEDSGVYFCASSQDLASGGKQFFGPGTRLTVL.

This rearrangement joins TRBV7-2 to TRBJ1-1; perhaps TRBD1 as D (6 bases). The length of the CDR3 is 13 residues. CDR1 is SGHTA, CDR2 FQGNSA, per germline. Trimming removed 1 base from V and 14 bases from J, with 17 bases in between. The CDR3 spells CASSLGTTGVRFF. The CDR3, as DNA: TGTGCCAGCAGCTTAGGAACGACAGGAGTGCGGTTCTTT.

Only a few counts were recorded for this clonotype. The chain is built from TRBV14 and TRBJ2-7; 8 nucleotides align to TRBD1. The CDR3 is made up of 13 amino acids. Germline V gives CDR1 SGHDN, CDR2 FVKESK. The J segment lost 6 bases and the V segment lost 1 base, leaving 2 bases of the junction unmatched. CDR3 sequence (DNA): TGTGCCAGCAGCCAAGTGACAGGGGTCGAGCAGTACTTC. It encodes CASSQVTGVEQYF.

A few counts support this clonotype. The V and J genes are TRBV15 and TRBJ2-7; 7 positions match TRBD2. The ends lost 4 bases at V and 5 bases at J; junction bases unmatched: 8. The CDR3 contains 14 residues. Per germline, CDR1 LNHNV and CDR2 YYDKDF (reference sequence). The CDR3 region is CATSTRTSNHEQYF. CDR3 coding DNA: TGTGCCACCAGCACCCGGACTAGTAACCACGAGCAGTACTTC.

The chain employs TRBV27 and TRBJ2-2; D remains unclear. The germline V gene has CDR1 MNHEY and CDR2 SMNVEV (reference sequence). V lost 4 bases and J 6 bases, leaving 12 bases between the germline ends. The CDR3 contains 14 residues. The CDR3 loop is CASSSPQRSGELFF. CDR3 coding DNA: TGTGCCAGCAGTTCCCCACAACGCTCCGGGGAGCTGTTTTTT.

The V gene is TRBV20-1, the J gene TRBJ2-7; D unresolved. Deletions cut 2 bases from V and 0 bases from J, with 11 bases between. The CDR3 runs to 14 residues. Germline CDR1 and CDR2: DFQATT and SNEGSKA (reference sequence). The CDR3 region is CSARPASSSYEQYF. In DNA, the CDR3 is TGCAGTGCTAGACCGGCTTCTAGCTCCTACGAGCAGTACTTC.

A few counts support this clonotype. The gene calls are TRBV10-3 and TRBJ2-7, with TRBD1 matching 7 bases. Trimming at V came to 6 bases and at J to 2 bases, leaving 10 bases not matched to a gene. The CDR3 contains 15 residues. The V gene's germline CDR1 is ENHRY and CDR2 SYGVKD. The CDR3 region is CAIRAGTANPYEQYF. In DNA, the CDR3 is TGTGCCATCAGAGCCGGGACAGCAAATCCCTACGAGCAGTACTTC.

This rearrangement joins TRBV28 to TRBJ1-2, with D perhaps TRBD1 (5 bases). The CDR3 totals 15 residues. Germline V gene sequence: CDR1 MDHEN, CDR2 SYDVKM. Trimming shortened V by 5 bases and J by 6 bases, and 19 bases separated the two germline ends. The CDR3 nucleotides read TGTGCCAGCAGTCAGGTTGCGGCAGGGCGGCATGGCTACACCTTC. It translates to CASSQVAAGRHGYTF.

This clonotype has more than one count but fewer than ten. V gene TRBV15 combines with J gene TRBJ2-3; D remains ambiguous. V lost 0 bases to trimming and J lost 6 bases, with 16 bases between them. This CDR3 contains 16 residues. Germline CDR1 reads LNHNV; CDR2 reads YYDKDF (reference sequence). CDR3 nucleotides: TGTGCCACCAGCAGAGATCCGGTCCCGCCCGGGGATACGCAGTATTTT. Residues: CATSRDPVPPGDTQYF.